A selection of T cell receptor beta chains follows, all from one sample in a study of T cell repertoires in cytomegalovirus infection. A single record per CDR3 protein comes from TCRdb applying MiXCR to the reads. The sample has approximately 300,000 distinct CDR3 sequences; 20% to 25% are singletons. These receptors' targets are unknown. The sample was cultured PBMCs, taken from culture after CMV antigen stimulation. The receptors were gathered from a human donor in good health (CMV status not recorded). Some clones in this sample may be carry-over from other donors' samples. Each CDR3 is given with its conserved first and last residue. Each record gives: J gene, V gene, clone size, D gene, CDR3 DNA, CDR3 protein. The D gene is left open where the match is weak. The size field is filled for only some rows; it gives once, few, many or a size class.

TRBJ2-2	TRBV7-2	-	TRBD1	TGTGCCAGCAGCTCCGGGACAGGATTGTCCGGGGAGCTGTTTTTT	CASSSGTGLSGELFF
TRBJ1-2	TRBV28	-	TRBD1	TGTGCCAGCAGTTTACAGGGGGGCGTTGTCTATGGCTACACCTTC	CASSLQGGVVYGYTF
TRBJ2-1	TRBV4-1	-	-	TGCGCCAGCACTCCGGGCCCGGGGAATGAGCAGTTCTTC	CASTPGPGNEQFF
TRBJ2-1	TRBV28	many	-	TGTGCCAGCAGACCTACAGGGAGGGACTACAATGAGCAGTTCTTC	CASRPTGRDYNEQFF
TRBJ2-3	TRBV15	once	TRBD1	TGTGCCACCAGCGGTGACAGGGGGTATACAGATACGCAGTATTTT	CATSGDRGYTDTQYF
TRBJ1-2	TRBV29-1	-	-	TGCAGCGTTGAAGATCGGCGGGGCTACACCTTC	CSVEDRRGYTF
TRBJ1-5	TRBV28	-	-	TGTGCCAGCAGTTTACAGCCCTACAAGCTGGGTTATAGCAATCAGCCCCAGCATTTT	CASSLQPYKLGYSNQPQHF
TRBJ2-7	TRBV28	-	-	TGTGCCAGCAACACCCCGGGCAGCCCCTACGAGCAGTACTTC	CASNTPGSPYEQYF
TRBJ2-5	TRBV7-2	few	-	TGTGCCAGCAGCTTAGGGTCTAGCTATGAGACCCAGTACTTC	CASSLGSSYETQYF
TRBJ2-2	TRBV29-1	-	-	TGCAGCGCCGAGACTAGGGAGACCGGGGAGCTGTTTTTT	CSAETRETGELFF
TRBJ2-7	TRBV28	-	-	TGTGCCAGCCGAAATAGTGGGAGTGAAAACGAGCAGTACTTC	CASRNSGSENEQYF